This T cell receptor beta chain was retrieved from a study of CD8 T cells in ankylosing spondylitis. This CDR3 has 13 amino acids. V was trimmed by 0 bases and J by 9 bases, leaving 10 bases between them. Germline CDR1 and CDR2: MGHRA and YSYEKL. TCR beta libraries were made by quantitative 5'-RACE with molecular barcodes. TCRdb reprocessed the 5' RACE reads via MiXCR and lists one record per CDR3 protein. The table shows 350,000 to 550,000 distinct CDR3 sequences, with roughly 26% occurring only once. Study-level findings and limits: In synovial fluid and blood from reactive arthritis, some motif variants were previously reported. Reportedly, matched ankylosing spondylitis synovial fluid was significantly enriched for disease-linked clones. A TCR beta motif of about 8 highly homologous variants appeared characteristic of ankylosing spondylitis blood.

Worth noting for this clonotype: The antigen is unknown.

The clonotype originates from a male donor with ankylosing spondylitis. The chain recombines TRBV4-1 with TRBJ2-3; TRBD1 is a possible D gene (6 bases). Source material: blood, either unsorted or a sorted T cell fraction (not recorded which). CDR3 nucleotides: TGCGCCAGCAGCCAAGAAGTAGGGACAACGCAGTATTTT. Its translation: CASSQEVGTTQYF.